The next 8 T cell receptor beta chains were all read from a single sample in a study of identical twins. TCRdb reanalysed the 5' RACE reads using MiXCR and keeps one entry per CDR3 protein. The repertoire has roughly 260,000 distinct CDR3 sequences, approximately 7.9% of them found once; the top ten carry around 5%. Another study also made use of these data, one on yellow fever vaccine responses in identical twins.

What was sequenced was CD8+ T cells sorted from blood. Source of these receptors: a woman under 30 in good health.

Only a few counts were recorded for this clonotype. A junction boundary mismatches the germline segment, possibly from a read error. This rearrangement joins TRBV12-3 or TRBV12-4 to TRBJ2-7, with 7 nucleotides matching TRBD1. The CDR3 is made up of 14 amino acids. This chain's CDR3 is CASNLGGTAYEQYF. DNA of the CDR3: TGTGCCAGCAATTTAGGGGGCACAGCCTACGAGCAGTACTTC.

This chain joins TRBV2 and TRBJ1-2, with D possibly being TRBD1 (6 bases). The CDR3 covers 12 residues. The V end lost 7 bases, the J end lost 7 bases, and 13 bases lay between the germline ends. Germline CDR1 is SNHLY and CDR2 is FYNNEI. CDR3 bases: TGTGCCAGCATGGGGACAAGGGGTGGCTACACCTTC. Translated, it gives CASMGTRGGYTF.

This chain uses TRBV2 with TRBJ2-1; D possibly corresponds to TRBD2 (5 bases). Per germline, CDR1 SNHLY and CDR2 FYNNEI. This CDR3 is built from 12 residues. V lost 6 bases, J lost 9 bases, and 12 bases lay in between. The CDR3 DNA is TGTGCCAGCAGGGGAGAAGGAAGTGAGCAGTTCTTC. Amino acid sequence: CASRGEGSEQFF.

This sequence joins TRBV6-1 and TRBJ2-1; 8 nucleotides agree with TRBD1. The germline V gene encodes CDR1 MNHNS and CDR2 SASEGT. This CDR3 has 14 residues. Germline trimming cut 6 bases from V and 6 bases from J; bases unmatched to any gene: 7. In nucleotides, the CDR3 is TGTGCCAGCAGCAAGGGACAGGAGTTCAATGAGCAGTTCTTC. Translation gives CASSKGQEFNEQFF.

This clonotype was recorded at least ten times. V gene TRBV5-1 combines with J gene TRBJ2-1, with TRBD1 as a possible D gene (6 bases). This CDR3 contains 16 residues. With 0 bases removed from V and 0 bases from J, the gap between germline ends came to 10 bases. From germline, CDR1 is SGHRS and CDR2 YFSETQ. As DNA, the CDR3 is TGCGCCAGCAGCTTGGCAGGGGAGCTCTCCTACAATGAGCAGTTCTTC. Its translation: CASSLAGELSYNEQFF.

There are many counts of this clonotype. The V call is TRBV5-1, the J call TRBJ2-3; TRBD2 is a possible D gene (6 bases). CDR3 size: 14 residues. V lost 7 bases and J 5 bases, leaving 17 bases between the germline ends. The germline V gene encodes CDR1 SGHRS and CDR2 YFSETQ. The CDR3 sequence: CASGNGGDRDTQYF. The CDR3 coding sequence is TGCGCCAGCGGCAACGGGGGAGATAGAGATACGCAGTATTTT. Full variable domain (missing parts from reference TRBV5-1 and TRBJ2-3): KAGVTQTPRYLIKTRGQQVTLSCSPISGHRSVSWYQQTPGQGLQFLFEYFSETQRNKGNFPGRFSGRQFSNSRSEMNVSTLELGDSALYLCASGNGGDRDTQYFGPGTRLTVL.

This clonotype was observed many times. The CDR3 region has the DNA TGCAGCGTTTGGACAGGGGAGTCCGGGGAGCTGTTTTTT. It is translated as CSVWTGESGELFF. The chain combines TRBV29-1 with TRBJ2-2; 9 bases are a match to TRBD1. The CDR3 is made up of 13 amino acids. The V segment lost 5 bases and the J segment 6 bases; nucleotides outside the gene matches: 4. CDR1 is SQVTM, CDR2 ANQGSEA, per germline.

V gene TRBV27 combines with J gene TRBJ2-7; weak D call: TRBD1 (5 bases). The germline CDR1 and CDR2 sequences are MNHEY and SMNVEV (reference sequence). The CDR3 loop spans 13 amino acids. The germline V and J ends were trimmed by 2 bases and 7 bases, with 12 bases remaining between them. CDR3 amino acids: CASSLGPRQEQYF. DNA for the CDR3: TGTGCCAGCAGTTTAGGGCCCCGACAGGAGCAGTACTTC.